This T cell receptor beta chain comes out of a study of T-cell reconstitution after alpha-beta-depleted transplantation in children. Broader study findings: T-cell counts and diversity at one year post-transplant came mainly from newly produced T cells.

Preparation of the TCRbeta library was carried out with unique molecular identifiers. TCRdb itself ran the PCR reads through MiXCR, one entry per CDR3 protein. The sample holds just over 950,000 distinct CDR3 sequences; under 30% are singletons and the top ten take more than 25%. The table lists this clonotype with a few counts. What it binds is unknown. Trimming at V came to 6 bases and at J to 4 bases, leaving 6 bases not matched to a gene. The CDR3 consists of 15 residues. CDR1 is MGHDK, CDR2 SYGVNS, per germline. The chain combines TRBV25-1 with TRBJ2-1; TRBD2 aligns across 10 bases. The TCR sequence derives from a boy younger than two who had a stem cell transplant for SCID, so the T cells may come from the graft donor. This specimen consisted of PBMCs, mostly from graft donor cells, obtained 360 days after TCRalphabeta/CD19-depleted stem cell transplant. In DNA form, the CDR3 reads TGTGCCAGCAGACGGACTAGCGGACGATACAATGAGCAGTTCTTC. It codes for CASRRTSGRYNEQFF.